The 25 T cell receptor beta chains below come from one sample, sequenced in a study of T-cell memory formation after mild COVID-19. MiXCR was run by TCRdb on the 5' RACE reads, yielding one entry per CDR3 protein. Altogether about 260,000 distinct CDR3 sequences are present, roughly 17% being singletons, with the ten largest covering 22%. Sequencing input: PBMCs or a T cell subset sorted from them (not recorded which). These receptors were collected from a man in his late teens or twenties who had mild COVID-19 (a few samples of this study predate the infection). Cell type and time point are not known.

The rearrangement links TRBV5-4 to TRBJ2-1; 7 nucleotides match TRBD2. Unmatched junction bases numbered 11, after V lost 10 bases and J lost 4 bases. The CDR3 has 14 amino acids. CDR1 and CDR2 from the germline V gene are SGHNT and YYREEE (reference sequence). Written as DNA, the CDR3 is TGTGCCTTCCGGCCGCGGGGGAGTTACAATGAGCAGTTCTTC. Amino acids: CAFRPRGSYNEQFF.

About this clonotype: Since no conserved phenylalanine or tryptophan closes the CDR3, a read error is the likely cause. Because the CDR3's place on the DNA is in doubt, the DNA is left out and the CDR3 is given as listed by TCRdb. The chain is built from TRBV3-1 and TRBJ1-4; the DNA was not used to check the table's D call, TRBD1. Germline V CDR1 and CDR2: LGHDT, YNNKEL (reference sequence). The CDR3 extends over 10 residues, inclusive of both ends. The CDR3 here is CASSQDERDA.

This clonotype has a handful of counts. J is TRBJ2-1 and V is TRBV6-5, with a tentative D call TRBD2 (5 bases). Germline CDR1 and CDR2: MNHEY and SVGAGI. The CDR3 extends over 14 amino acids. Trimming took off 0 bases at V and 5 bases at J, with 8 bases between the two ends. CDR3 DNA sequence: TGTGCCAGCAGTTACTCCAACGGGGACAATGAGCAGTTCTTC. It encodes CASSYSNGDNEQFF.

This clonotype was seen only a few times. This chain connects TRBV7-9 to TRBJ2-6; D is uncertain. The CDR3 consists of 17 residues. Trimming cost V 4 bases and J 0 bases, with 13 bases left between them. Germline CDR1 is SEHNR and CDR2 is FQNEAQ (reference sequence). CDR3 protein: CASSSPGLPSGANVLTF. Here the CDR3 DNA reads TGTGCCAGCAGCTCCCCGGGCCTCCCCTCTGGGGCCAACGTCCTGACTTTC.

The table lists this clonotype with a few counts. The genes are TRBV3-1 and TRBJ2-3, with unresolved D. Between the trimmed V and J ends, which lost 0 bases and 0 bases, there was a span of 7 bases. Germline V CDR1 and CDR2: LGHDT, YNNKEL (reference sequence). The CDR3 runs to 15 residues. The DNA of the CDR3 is TGTGCCAGCAGCCAAGAGCCGACGAGCACAGATACGCAGTATTTT. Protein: CASSQEPTSTDTQYF.

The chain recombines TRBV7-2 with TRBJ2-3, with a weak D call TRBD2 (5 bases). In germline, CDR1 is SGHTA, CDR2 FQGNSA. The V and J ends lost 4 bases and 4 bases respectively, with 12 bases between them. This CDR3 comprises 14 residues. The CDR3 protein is CASSSSDSSDTQYF. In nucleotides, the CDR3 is TGTGCCAGCAGCTCATCGGACTCATCAGATACGCAGTATTTT.

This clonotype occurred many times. CDR3 residues: CASSDTLGAFYEQYV. CDR3 DNA sequence: TGTGCCAGCAGTGACACCTTAGGGGCCTTTTACGAGCAGTACGTC. This rearrangement joins TRBV28 to TRBJ2-7, with D possibly TRBD1 on 5 matching bases. In germline, CDR1 is MDHEN, CDR2 SYDVKM. The length of the CDR3 is 15 residues. Trimming removed 5 bases at V and 4 bases at J, with 18 bases between.

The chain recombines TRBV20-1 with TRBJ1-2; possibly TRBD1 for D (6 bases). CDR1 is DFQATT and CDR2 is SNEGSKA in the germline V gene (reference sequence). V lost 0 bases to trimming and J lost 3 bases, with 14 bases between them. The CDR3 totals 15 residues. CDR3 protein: CSARDTGLGDYGYTF. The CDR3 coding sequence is TGCAGTGCTAGAGATACAGGGTTGGGGGACTATGGCTACACCTTC.

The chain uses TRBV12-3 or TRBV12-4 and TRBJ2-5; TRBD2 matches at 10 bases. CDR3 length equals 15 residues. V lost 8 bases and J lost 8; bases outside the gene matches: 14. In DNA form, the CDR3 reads TGTGCCAGCGGAGCTAGCGGGGGCGCCGCTCAAACCCAGTACTTC. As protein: CASGASGGAAQTQYF.

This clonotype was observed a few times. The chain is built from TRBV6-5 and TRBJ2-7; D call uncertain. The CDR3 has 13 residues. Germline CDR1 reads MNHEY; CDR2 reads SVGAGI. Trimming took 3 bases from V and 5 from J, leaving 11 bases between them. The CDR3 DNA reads TGTGCCAGCAGTTATAACGACGGAAACGAGCAGTACTTC. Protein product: CASSYNDGNEQYF.

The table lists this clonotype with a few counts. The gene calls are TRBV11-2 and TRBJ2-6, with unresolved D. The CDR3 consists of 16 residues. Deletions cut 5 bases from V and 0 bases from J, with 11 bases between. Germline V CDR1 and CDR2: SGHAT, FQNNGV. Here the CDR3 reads CASSAVTVSGANVLTF. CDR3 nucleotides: TGTGCCAGCAGCGCAGTGACGGTCTCTGGGGCCAACGTCCTGACTTTC.

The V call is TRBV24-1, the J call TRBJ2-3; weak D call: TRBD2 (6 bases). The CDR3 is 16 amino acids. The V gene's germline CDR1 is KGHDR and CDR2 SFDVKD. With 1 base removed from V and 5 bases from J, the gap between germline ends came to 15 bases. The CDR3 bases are TGTGCCACCAGTGATTTCCCGGTAGGGAGGTTAGATACGCAGTATTTT. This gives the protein CATSDFPVGRLDTQYF.

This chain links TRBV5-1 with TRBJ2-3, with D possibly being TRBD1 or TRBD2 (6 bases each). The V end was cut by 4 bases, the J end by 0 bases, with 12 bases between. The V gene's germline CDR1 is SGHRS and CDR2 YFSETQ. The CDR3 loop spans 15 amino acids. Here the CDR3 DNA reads TGCGCCAGCAGCGCCGGGGGCGGCAGCACAGATACGCAGTATTTT. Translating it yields CASSAGGGSTDTQYF.

DNA for the CDR3: TGCAGTGCGCAGAAGGCTAGCGGGACGAGGAGCTCCTACGAGCAGTACTTC. This sequence encodes CSAQKASGTRSSYEQYF. The genes are TRBV20-1 and TRBJ2-7; 9 positions agree with TRBD2. Trimming removed 6 bases from V and 0 bases from J; junction bases left unmatched: 15. The CDR3 has 17 residues. CDR1 is DFQATT, CDR2 SNEGSKA, per germline (reference sequence).

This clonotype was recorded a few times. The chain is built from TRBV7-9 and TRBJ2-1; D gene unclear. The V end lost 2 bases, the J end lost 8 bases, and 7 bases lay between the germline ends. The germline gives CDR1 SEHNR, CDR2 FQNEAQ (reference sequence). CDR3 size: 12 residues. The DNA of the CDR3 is TGTGCCAGCAGCTTAACGCTCTATGAGCAGTTCTTC. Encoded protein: CASSLTLYEQFF.

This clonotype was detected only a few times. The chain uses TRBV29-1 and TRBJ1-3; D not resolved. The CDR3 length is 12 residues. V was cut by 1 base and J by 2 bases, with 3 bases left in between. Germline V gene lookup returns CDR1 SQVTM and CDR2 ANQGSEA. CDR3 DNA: TGCAGCGTTGAAGTCGCTGGAAACACCATATATTTT. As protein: CSVEVAGNTIYF.

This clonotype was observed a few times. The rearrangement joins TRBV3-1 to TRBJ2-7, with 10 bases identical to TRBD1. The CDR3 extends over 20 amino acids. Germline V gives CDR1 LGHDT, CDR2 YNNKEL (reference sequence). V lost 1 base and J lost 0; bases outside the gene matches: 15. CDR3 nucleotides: TGTGCCAGCAGCCAAGGTCTGATCGGGACAGGGGTAGCGAGCTCCTACGAGCAGTACGTC. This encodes CASSQGLIGTGVASSYEQYV.

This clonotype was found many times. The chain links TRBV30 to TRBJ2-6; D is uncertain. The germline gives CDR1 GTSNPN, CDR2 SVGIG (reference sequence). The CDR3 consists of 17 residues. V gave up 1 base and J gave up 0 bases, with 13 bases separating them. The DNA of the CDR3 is TGTGCCTGGAGTGAGTCCTTAATTACCTCTGGGGCCAACGTCCTGACTTTC. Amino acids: CAWSESLITSGANVLTF.

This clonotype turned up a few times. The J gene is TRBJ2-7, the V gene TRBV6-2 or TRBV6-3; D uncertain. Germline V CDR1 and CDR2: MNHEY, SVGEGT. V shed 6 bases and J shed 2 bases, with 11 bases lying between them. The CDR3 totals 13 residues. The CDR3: CASSPTETYEQYV. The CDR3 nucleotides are TGTGCCAGCAGCCCGACTGAAACCTACGAGCAGTACGTC.

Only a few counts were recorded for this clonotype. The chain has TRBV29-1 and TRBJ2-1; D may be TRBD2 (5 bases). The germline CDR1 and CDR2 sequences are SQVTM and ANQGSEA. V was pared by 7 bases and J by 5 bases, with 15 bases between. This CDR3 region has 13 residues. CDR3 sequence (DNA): TGCAGCGGACTATCGGCTGTGGACAATGAGCAGTTCTTC. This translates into CSGLSAVDNEQFF.

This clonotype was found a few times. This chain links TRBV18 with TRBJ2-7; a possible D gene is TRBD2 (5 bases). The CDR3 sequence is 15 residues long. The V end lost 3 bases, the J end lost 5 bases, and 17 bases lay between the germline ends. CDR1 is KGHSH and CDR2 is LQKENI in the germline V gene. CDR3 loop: CASSPLEVPGNEQYF. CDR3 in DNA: TGTGCCAGCTCACCCCTCGAGGTCCCGGGAAACGAGCAGTACTTC.

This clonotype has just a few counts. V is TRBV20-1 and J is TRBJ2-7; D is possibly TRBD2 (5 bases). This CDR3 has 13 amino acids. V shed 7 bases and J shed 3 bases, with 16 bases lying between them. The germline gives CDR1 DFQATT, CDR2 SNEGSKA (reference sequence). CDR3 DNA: TGCAGTGTCCGGCCCCCCGGGGTCTACGAGCAGTACTTC. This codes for CSVRPPGVYEQYF.

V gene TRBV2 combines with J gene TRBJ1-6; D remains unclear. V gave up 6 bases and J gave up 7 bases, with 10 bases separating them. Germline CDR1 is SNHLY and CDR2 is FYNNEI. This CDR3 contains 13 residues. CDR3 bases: TGTGCCAGCAGAGCCGACGGGAATTCACCCCTCCACTTT. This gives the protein CASRADGNSPLHF.

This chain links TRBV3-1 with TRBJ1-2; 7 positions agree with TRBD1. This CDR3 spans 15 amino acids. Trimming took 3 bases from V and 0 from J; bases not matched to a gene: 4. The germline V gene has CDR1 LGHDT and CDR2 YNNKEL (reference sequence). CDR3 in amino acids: CASSQYRGTNYGYTF. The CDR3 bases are TGTGCCAGCAGCCAGTACAGGGGCACTAACTATGGCTACACCTTC. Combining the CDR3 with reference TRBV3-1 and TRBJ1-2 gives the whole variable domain DTAVSQTPKYLVTQMGNDKSIKCEQNLGHDTMYWYKQDSKKFLKIMFSYNNKELIINETVPNRFSPKSPDKAHLNLHINSLELGDSAVYFCASSQYRGTNYGYTFGSGTRLTVV.

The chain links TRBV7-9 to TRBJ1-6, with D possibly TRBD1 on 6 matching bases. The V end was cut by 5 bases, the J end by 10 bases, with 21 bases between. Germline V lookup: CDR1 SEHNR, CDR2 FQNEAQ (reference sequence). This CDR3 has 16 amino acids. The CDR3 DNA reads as TGTGCCAGCAGCGGGGGGGCTGACCGGGCGGGGTCACCCCTCCACTTT. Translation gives CASSGGADRAGSPLHF.